This T cell receptor (beta chain) was found in a study of shared clonotypes between healthy human individuals. Each subset's genomic DNA was split evenly across several immunoSEQ plates. Sequencing used immunoSEQ multiplex PCR; TCRdb keeps in-frame clones, though not all of them. The sample comprises under 2.5 million clones, roughly 92% of which are singletons, and 0.3% to 0.4% rests with the top ten. Germline assignment: CDR1 SNHLY and CDR2 FYNNEI. The CDR3 sequence is 14 residues long. V lost 1 base and J lost 2, with 6 bases in between. Findings and limits, study-wide: Larger estimated richness was generally recorded for naive subsets relative to memory subsets. When compared with the clonotypes that were shared by all four sorted-subset donors, the non-shared clonotypes turned out to have lower generation probabilities.

As concerns this clone: Its specificity is unknown.

There were only Caucasian adults among the donors, and all lived in Nashville, Tennessee. The receptor comes from a man aged 18 to 29 in good health. Some clones in this sample may be carry-over from other donors' samples. V is TRBV2 and J is TRBJ1-3, with no clear D. The sequencing input was naive CD4+ T cells from PBMCs. Subset defined: CD45RA+ positively selected. DNA of the CDR3: TGTGCCAGCAGTGAAGTGAGTGCTGGAAACACCATATATTTT. Protein product: CASSEVSAGNTIYF.